This T cell receptor (beta chain) was obtained from a study of blood T cell repertoires in COVID-19. This CDR3 is built from 14 residues. V was clipped by 6 bases and J by 5 bases, with 17 bases between them. Germline-derived CDR1 and CDR2 are MDHEN and SYDVKM. Clones were read by immunoSEQ multiplex PCR, and TCRdb kept only the in-frame ones, dropping some. The table records fewer than 500,000 clones, 75% to 90% of them present only once. V gene TRBV28 combines with J gene TRBJ2-7; a possible D gene is TRBD2 (6 bases). What was sequenced was PBMCs or T cells enriched from blood (not recorded which). This clonotype originated in a man aged 25 to 45 who had recovered from COVID-19. The DNA for the CDR3 is TGTGCCAGCAGGGACCGGGACTTCACCCACGAGCAGTACTTC. Translated, it gives CASRDRDFTHEQYF.